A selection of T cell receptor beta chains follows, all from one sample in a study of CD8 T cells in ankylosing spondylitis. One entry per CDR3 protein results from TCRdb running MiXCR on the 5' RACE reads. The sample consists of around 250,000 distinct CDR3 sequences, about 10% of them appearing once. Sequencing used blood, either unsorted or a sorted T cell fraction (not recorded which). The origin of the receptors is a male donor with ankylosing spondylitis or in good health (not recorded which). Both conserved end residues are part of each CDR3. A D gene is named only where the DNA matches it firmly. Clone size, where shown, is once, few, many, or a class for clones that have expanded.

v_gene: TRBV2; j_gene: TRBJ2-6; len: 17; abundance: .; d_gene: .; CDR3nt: TGTGCCAGCAGTGAAAAACTAGTCCGTCCTGGGGCCAACGTCCTGACTTTC; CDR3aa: CASSEKLVRPGANVLTF
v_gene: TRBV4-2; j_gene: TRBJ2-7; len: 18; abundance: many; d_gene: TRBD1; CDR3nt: TGTGCCAGCAGCGCAAGGACAGGGGGCGCCGGGCTCTCCTACGAGCAGTACTTC; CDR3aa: CASSARTGGAGLSYEQYF
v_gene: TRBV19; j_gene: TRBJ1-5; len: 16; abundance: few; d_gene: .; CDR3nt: TGTGCCAGTACCACCCCGGCCGGGTCCGGAGATCAGCCCCAGCATTTT; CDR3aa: CASTTPAGSGDQPQHF
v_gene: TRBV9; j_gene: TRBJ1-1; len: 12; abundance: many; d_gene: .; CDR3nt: TGTGCCAGCAGCGGGGGGAACACTGAAGCTTTCTTT; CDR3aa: CASSGGNTEAFF
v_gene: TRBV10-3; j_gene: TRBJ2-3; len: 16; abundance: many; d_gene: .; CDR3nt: TGTGCCATCAGTGAGTCTCGCGATCCCAGCACAGATACGCAGTATTTT; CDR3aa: CAISESRDPSTDTQYF
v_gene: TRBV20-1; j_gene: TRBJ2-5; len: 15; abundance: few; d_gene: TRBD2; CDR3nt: TGCAGTCACTGGCCGGGACTAGCGGGGGAAAAGACCCAGTACTTC; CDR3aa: CSHWPGLAGEKTQYF
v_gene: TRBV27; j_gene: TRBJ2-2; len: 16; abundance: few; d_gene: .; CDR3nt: TGTGCCAGCAGCAAAAACGCAGGGTACAGCACCGGGGAGCTGTTTTTT; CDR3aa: CASSKNAGYSTGELFF
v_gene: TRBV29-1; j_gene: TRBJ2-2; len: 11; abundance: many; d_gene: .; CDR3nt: TGCAGCGTGCACATAACCGGGGAGCTGTTTTTT; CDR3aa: CSVHITGELFF
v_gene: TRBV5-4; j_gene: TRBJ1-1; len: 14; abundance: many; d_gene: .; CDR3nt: TGTGCCAGCAGCTACGGGGCTCAGCCCCTTGAAGCTTTCTTT; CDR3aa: CASSYGAQPLEAFF
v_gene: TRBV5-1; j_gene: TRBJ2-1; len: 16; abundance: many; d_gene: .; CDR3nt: TGCGCCAGCAGCGCACGGGACGTAAGAGGGTACAATGAGCAGTTCTTC; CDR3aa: CASSARDVRGYNEQFF
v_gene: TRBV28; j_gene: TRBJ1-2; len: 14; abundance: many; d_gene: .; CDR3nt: TGTGCCAGCAGTCTAACCTCCAAGGGGCACGGCTACACCTTC; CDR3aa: CASSLTSKGHGYTF
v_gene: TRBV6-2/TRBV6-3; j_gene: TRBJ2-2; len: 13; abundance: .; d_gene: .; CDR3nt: TGTGCCAGCAGCTCTTACAGCACCGGGGAGCTGTTTTTT; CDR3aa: CASSSYSTGELFF
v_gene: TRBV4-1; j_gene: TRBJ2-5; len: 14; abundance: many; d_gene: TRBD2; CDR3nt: TGCGCCAGCAGCCAAGCGACTAGCGGAGAGACCCAGTACTTC; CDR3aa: CASSQATSGETQYF
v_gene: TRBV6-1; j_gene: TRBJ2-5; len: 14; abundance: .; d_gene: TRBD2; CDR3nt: TGTGCCAGCCCGGGTGGGACTAGCCTCGAGACCCAGTACTTC; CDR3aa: CASPGGTSLETQYF
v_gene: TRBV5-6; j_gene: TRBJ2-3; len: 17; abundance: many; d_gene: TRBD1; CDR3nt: TGTGCCAGCAGTCTTCCCGCGGGACAGGGGGTTGAGGATACGCAGTATTTT; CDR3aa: CASSLPAGQGVEDTQYF
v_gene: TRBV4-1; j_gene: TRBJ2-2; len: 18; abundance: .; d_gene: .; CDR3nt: TGCGCCAGCAGCCCTAGTCGAGCCGGGACACAGAACACCGGGGAGCTGTTTTTT; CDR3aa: CASSPSRAGTQNTGELFF
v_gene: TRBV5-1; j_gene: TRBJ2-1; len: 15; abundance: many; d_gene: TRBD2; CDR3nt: TGCGCCAGCAGCGGGGGCGGGAGGATCGTCGATGAGCAGTTCTTC; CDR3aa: CASSGGGRIVDEQFF
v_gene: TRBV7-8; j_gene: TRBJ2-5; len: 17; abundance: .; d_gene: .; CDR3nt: TGTGCCAGCAGCTCTAGGTTACAAACAGCCCTGAGAGAGACCCAGTACTTC; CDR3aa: CASSSRLQTALRETQYF
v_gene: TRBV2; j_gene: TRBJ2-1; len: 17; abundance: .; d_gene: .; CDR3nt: TGTGCCAGCAGTGATTCAGCTAGCGTAAGCTCCTACAATGAGCAGTTCTTC; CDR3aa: CASSDSASVSSYNEQFF
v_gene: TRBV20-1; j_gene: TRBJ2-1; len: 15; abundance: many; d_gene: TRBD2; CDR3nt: TGCAGTGCTAGTCTAGCGGGGTACGACTACAATGAGCAGTTCTTC; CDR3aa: CSASLAGYDYNEQFF
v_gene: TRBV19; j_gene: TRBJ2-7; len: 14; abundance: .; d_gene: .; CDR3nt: TGTGCCAGTAGCTCCGGGACGACCTACTACGAGCAGTACTTC; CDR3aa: CASSSGTTYYEQYF
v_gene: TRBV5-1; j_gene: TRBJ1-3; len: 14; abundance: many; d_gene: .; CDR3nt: TGCGCCAGCAGCACTCAGCCCTCTGGAAACACCATATATTTT; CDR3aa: CASSTQPSGNTIYF
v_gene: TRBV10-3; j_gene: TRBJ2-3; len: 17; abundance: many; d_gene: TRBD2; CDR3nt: TGTGCCATCAGTGAGCGGCCTTTGGGGGGGTCCACAGATACGCAGTATTTT; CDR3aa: CAISERPLGGSTDTQYF
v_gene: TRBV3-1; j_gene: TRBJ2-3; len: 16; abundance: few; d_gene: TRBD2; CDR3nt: TGTGCCAGCAGCCGAAGCGGGGGGGCCATCGCAGATACGCAGTATTTT; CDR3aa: CASSRSGGAIADTQYF
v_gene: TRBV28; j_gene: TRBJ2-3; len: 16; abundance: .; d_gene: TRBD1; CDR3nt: TGTGCCAGCAGTTTCGGCAGGGGACAGGGCCAAGATACGCAGTATTTT; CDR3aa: CASSFGRGQGQDTQYF
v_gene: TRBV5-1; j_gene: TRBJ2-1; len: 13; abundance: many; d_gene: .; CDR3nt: TGCGCCAGCAGCTGGGGGTTATACAATGAGCAGTTCTTC; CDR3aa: CASSWGLYNEQFF
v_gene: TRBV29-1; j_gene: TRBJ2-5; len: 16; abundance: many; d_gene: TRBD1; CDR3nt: TGCAGCGTTGAAGATCCGGGACAGGGGGCACAAGAGACCCAGTACTTC; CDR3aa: CSVEDPGQGAQETQYF
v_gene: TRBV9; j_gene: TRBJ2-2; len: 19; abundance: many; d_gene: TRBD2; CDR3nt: TGTGCCAGCAGCGTAGGGGGGACTAGCGGGAGCGTGGCCACCGGGGAGCTGTTTTTT; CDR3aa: CASSVGGTSGSVATGELFF
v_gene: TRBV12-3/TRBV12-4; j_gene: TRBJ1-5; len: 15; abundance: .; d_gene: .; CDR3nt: TGTGCCAGCAGTTCGTACGGGGGGGATTATCAGCCCCAGCATTTT; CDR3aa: CASSSYGGDYQPQHF
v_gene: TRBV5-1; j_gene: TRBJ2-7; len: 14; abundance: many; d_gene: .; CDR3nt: TGCGCCAGCAGCCCGGACCCAGAGGACTACGAGCAGTACTTC; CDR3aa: CASSPDPEDYEQYF
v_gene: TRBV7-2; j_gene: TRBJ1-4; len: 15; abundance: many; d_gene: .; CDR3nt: TGTGCCAGCAGCTTAGAAGGGTTTTCAAATGAAAAACTGTTTTTT; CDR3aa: CASSLEGFSNEKLFF
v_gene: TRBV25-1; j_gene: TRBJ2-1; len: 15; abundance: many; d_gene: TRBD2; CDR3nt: TGTGCCAGCAGCGAGGGGAAGCGGGAGTTAAATGAGCAGTTCTTC; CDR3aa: CASSEGKRELNEQFF
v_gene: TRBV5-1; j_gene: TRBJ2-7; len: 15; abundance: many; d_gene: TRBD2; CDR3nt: TGCGCCAGCAGCCAGACCGGGACTAGCCGGTACGAGCAGTACTTC; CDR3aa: CASSQTGTSRYEQYF
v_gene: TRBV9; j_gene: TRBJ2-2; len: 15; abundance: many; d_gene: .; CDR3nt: TGTGCCAGCAGCGATGGGGACATTGTCACCGGGGAGCTGTTTTTT; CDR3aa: CASSDGDIVTGELFF
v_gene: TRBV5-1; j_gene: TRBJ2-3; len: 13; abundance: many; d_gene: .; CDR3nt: TGCGCCAGCAGCGTCCTAGCAACAGATACGCAGTATTTT; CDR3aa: CASSVLATDTQYF
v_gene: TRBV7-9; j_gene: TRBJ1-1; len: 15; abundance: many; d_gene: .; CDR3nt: TGTGCCAGCAGCTCCCGTCCGGACTTGAACACTGAAGCTTTCTTT; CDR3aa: CASSSRPDLNTEAFF
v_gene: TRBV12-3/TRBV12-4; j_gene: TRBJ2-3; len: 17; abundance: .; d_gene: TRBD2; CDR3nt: TGTGCCAGCAGTGCGGCCGGACTAGCGGGAGTGAGCGATACGCAGTATTTT; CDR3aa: CASSAAGLAGVSDTQYF
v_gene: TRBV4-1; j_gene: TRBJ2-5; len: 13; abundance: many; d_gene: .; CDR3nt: TGCGCCAGCAGCCAAGATCGGAAAGAGACCCAGTACTTC; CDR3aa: CASSQDRKETQYF
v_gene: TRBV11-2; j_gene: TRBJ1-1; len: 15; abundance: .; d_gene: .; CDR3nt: TGTGCCAGCAATAGTAGGGCTGGCACGAACACTGAAGCTTTCTTT; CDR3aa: CASNSRAGTNTEAFF
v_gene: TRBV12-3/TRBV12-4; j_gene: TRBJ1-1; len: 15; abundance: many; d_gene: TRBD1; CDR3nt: TGTGCCAGCAGCCCTACAGGGGTGGTTCGCACTGAAGCTTTCTTT; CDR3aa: CASSPTGVVRTEAFF
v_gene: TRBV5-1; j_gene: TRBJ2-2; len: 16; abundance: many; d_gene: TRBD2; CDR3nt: TGCGCCAGCAGCTCAGCGGGAGGGATGAACACCGGGGAGCTGTTTTTT; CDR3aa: CASSSAGGMNTGELFF
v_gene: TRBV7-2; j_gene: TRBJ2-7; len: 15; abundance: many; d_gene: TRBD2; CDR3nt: TGTGCCAGCAGCCCCAGTGGCGGGAGGATGGGGGAGCAGTACTTC; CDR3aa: CASSPSGGRMGEQYF
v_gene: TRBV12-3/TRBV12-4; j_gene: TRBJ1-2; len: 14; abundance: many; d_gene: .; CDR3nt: TGTGCCAGCAGTTCCCAGGGTTCTAGCTATGGCTACACCTTC; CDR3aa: CASSSQGSSYGYTF
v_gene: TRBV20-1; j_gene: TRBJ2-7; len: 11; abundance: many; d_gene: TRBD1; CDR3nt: TGCAGTGCTAGTCTGGGACAGGGGTCCTACTTC; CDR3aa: CSASLGQGSYF
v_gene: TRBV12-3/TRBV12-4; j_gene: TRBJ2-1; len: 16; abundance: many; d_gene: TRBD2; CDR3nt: TGTGCCAGCAGTTTGGGACTAGCGGGAGCCCACAATGAGCAGTTCTTC; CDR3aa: CASSLGLAGAHNEQFF
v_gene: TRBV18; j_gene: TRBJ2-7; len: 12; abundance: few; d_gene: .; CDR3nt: TGTGCCAGCTCACCAGGAGGGGTCGAGCAGTACTTC; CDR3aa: CASSPGGVEQYF
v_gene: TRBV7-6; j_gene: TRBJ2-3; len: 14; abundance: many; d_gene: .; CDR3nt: TGTGCCAGCAGCTTAGATGGGCCCACAGATACGCAGTATTTT; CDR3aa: CASSLDGPTDTQYF
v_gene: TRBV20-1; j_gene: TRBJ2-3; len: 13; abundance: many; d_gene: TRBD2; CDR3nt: TGCAGTGCTGCGGGGGGGCGGGGGGATACGCAGTATTTT; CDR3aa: CSAAGGRGDTQYF
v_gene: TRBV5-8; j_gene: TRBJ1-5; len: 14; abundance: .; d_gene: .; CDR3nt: TGTGCCAGCAGCGTAACAGGTATTAATCAGCCCCAGCATTTT; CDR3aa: CASSVTGINQPQHF
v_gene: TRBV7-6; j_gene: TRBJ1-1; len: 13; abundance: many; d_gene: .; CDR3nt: TGTGCCAGCAGCTTAGCCGAGGGGCGGGAAGCTTTCTTT; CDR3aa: CASSLAEGREAFF
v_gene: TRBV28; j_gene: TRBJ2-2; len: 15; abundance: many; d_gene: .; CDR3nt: TGTGCCAGCAGTTTAAGAAGGGGTGGGCACGGGGAGCTGTTTTTT; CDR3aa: CASSLRRGGHGELFF
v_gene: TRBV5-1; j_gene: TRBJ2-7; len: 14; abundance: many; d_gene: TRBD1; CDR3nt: TGCGCCAGCAGCTGGAAACAGGGGGCTTACGAGCAGTACTTC; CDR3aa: CASSWKQGAYEQYF
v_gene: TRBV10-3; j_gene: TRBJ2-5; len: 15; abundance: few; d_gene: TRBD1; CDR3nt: TGTGCCATCAGTGAGTCGGGGACAGCTCAAGAGACCCAGTACTTC; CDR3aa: CAISESGTAQETQYF
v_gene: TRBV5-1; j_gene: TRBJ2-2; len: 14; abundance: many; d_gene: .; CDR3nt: TGCGCCAGCAGCTTGGAGCCGGTCACCGGGGAGCTGTTTTTT; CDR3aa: CASSLEPVTGELFF
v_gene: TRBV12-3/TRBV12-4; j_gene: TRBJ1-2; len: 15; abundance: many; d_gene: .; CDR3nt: TGTGCCAGCAGTTTGGACTTACCGACTGGACGGTCGTGTGTCTTC; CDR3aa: CASSLDLPTGRSCVF
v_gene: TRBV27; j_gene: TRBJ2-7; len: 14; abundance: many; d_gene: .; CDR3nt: TGTGCCAGCGGCCCCCGGGACACCGCCTACGAGCAGTACTTC; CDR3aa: CASGPRDTAYEQYF
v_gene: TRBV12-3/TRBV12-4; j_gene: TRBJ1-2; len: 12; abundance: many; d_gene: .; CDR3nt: TGTGCCAGCAGATTGGGAAACTATGGCTACACCTTC; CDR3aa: CASRLGNYGYTF